These 15 T cell receptor beta chains came from one sample sequenced in a study of Ad26.COV2.S vaccination and SARS-CoV-2 variants. Data came from immunoSEQ multiplex PCR; TCRdb stores just in-frame clones and leaves some out. The data show about 450,000 clones, nearly 90% seen once. As for treatment: around 19 received Ad26.COV2.S at low or high dose, single or two shots; several received placebo; per-sample allocation not given. Collection of the samples took place on day 63 after the first injection of vaccine or placebo. Sequences were derived from peripheral blood, sampled in a trial of Ad26.COV2.S vaccine versus placebo. The source of these receptors is a person aged 18 to 59 who received the Ad26.COV2.S COVID-19 vaccine or a placebo.

This rearrangement joins TRBV7-2 to TRBJ1-6; no definite D call. CDR1 and CDR2 from the germline V gene are SGHTA and FQGNSA. Deletions cut 4 bases from V and 3 bases from J, with 4 bases between. CDR3 length: 13 amino acids. The CDR3 region has the DNA TGTGCCAGCAGCTCGAACTATAATTCACCCCTCCACTTT. It specifies CASSSNYNSPLHF.

The chain recombines TRBV5-4 with TRBJ2-5; a weak D match, TRBD2 (7 bases). The germline V gene encodes CDR1 SGHNT and CDR2 YYREEE (reference sequence). The CDR3 has 17 residues. The germline V and J ends were trimmed by 1 base and 2 bases, with 18 bases remaining between them. The CDR3 sequence is CASSLLGGGLEQETQYF. The CDR3 DNA is TGTGCCAGCAGCTTGCTTGGGGGGGGGCTGGAACAAGAGACCCAGTACTTC. Variable domain in full (rest from reference TRBV5-4 and TRBJ2-5): ETGVTQSPTHLIKTRGQQVTLRCSSQSGHNTVSWYQQALGQGPQFIFQYYREEENGRGNFPPRFSGLQFPNYSSELNVNALELDDSALYLCASSLLGGGLEQETQYFGPGTRLLVL.

This rearrangement joins TRBV5-1 to TRBJ1-1; TRBD1 might be the D (5 bases). The ends were cut back, 3 bases at V and 1 base at J, with 13 bases in the middle. The germline V gene has CDR1 SGHRS and CDR2 YFSETQ. This CDR3 has 15 residues. As DNA, the CDR3 is TGCGCCAGCAGCTCCCTCGGGACGGAGAACACTGAAGCTTTCTTT. The encoded protein is CASSSLGTENTEAFF.

The chain recombines TRBV10-1 with TRBJ2-7; the D gene is possibly TRBD1 (6 bases). This CDR3 region has 16 residues. Germline CDR1 and CDR2: WNHNN and SYGVQD (reference sequence). The V end was cut by 0 bases, the J end by 5 bases, with 17 bases between. For the CDR3, the DNA is TGCGCCAGCAGTGAGTCCCTGGGGAACGGGGACAACGAGCAGTACGTC. Translated, it gives CASSESLGNGDNEQYV.

This clone was counted a single time. CDR3 sequence reads: CASSQDGLAGDYEQFF. DNA of the CDR3: TGTGCCAGCAGCCAAGATGGACTAGCGGGAGACTACGAGCAGTTCTTC. The chain carries TRBV4-2 and TRBJ2-1, with 13 bases lining up with TRBD2. CDR3 size: 16 residues. Losses at the gene ends were 0 bases for V and 10 bases for J; bases not matched to a gene: 6. Germline V gives CDR1 LGHNA, CDR2 YNFKEQ.

This rearrangement joins TRBV29-1 to TRBJ1-2; D is undetermined. CDR3 length: 8 amino acids. Germline CDR1 and CDR2: SQVTM and ANQGSEA. With 6 bases removed from V and 6 bases from J, the gap between germline ends came to 2 bases. CDR3: CSVNGYTF. CDR3 coding DNA: TGCAGCGTCAATGGCTACACCTTC. The variable domain in full, completed from reference TRBV29-1 and TRBJ1-2, reads SAVISQKPSRDICQRGTSLTIQCQVDSQVTMMFWYRQQPGQSLTLIATANQGSEATYESGFVIDKFPISRPNLTFSTLTVSNMSPEDSSIYLCSVNGYTFGSGTRLTVV.

This clone was seen a handful of times. V usage is TRBV5-4 and J usage is TRBJ2-5; D is possibly TRBD1 (5 bases). Trimming took 0 bases from V and 7 from J, leaving 16 bases between them. This CDR3 region has 15 residues. Germline V gene lookup returns CDR1 SGHNT and CDR2 YYREEE (reference sequence). The CDR3 DNA follows: TGTGCCAGCAGCTTGGCCGCTACAGGAGAAGGGACCCAGTACTTC. The encoded protein is CASSLAATGEGTQYF.

This clone has a handful of counts. This chain uses TRBV4-2 with TRBJ2-6; the match to TRBD1 covers 7 bases. The V and J ends lost 1 base and 3 bases, in that order; junction bases with no gene match: 0. The CDR3 is 15 amino acids. Germline V gene lookup returns CDR1 LGHNA and CDR2 YNFKEQ. CDR3 in DNA: TGTGCCAGCAGCCAAGGGACAGGTGGGGCCAACGTCCTGACTTTC. Amino acids: CASSQGTGGANVLTF.

This chain links TRBV6-5 with TRBJ2-5, with D perhaps TRBD2 (5 bases). CDR3 size: 14 residues. The germline V gene encodes CDR1 MNHEY and CDR2 SVGAGI. V gave up 7 bases and J gave up 1 base, with 13 bases separating them. The CDR3 DNA is TGTGCCAGCACCCGAGAAAGCGGCCAAGAGACCCAGTACTTC. Amino acids: CASTRESGQETQYF.

V gene TRBV28 combines with J gene TRBJ1-5; 10 nucleotides align to TRBD1. Per the germline V gene, CDR1 is MDHEN and CDR2 is SYDVKM. The V segment lost 5 bases and the J segment 4 bases; nucleotides outside the gene matches: 20. This CDR3 contains 20 residues. The CDR3 loop reads CASSTDRGILRANRNQPQHF. CDR3 in DNA: TGTGCCAGCAGTACGGACAGGGGGATTCTAAGGGCTAACCGAAATCAGCCCCAGCATTTT.

Details on this clone: The same CDR3 can be traced to other DNA sequences in this sample. The rearrangement uses TRBV9 and TRBJ1-5; the D gene is possibly TRBD1 (5 bases). The CDR3 runs 14 residues. CDR1 and CDR2 from the germline V gene are SGDLS and YYNGEE. The V gene lost 4 bases and the J gene lost 1 base, with 9 bases spanning the gap. The CDR3 sequence is CASSSGGSNQPQHF. The CDR3 region has the DNA TGTGCCAGCAGCTCCGGGGGGAGCAATCAGCCCCAGCATTTT.

This clone was found a few times. J is TRBJ1-6 and V is TRBV7-3, with D unresolved. Deletions cut 3 bases from V and 6 bases from J, with 3 bases between. CDR1 and CDR2 from the germline V gene are SGHTA and FQGTGA. The CDR3 runs 12 residues. CDR3 DNA sequence: TGTGCCAGCAGCTTGACTAATTCACCCCTCCACTTT. It codes for CASSLTNSPLHF.

The J gene is TRBJ1-1, the V gene TRBV3-1 (or the pseudogene TRBV3-2), with 9 bases that match TRBD1. CDR1 LGHDT and CDR2 YNNKEL come from the germline V gene (reference sequence). Trimming cost V 3 bases and J 5 bases; bases outside gene matches: 4. The CDR3 spans 14 residues. CDR3 coding DNA: TGTGCCAGCAGCCAGCGACAGGGGGGGACTGAAGCTTTCTTT. Residues: CASSQRQGGTEAFF.

V is TRBV7-3 and J is TRBJ1-6; no clear D gene. Per germline, CDR1 SGHTA and CDR2 FQGTGA. The CDR3 covers 14 residues. V dropped 1 base and J dropped 7 bases, with 8 bases sitting between them. The CDR3 sequence is CASSLNPANSPLHF. In DNA form, the CDR3 reads TGTGCCAGCAGCTTAAATCCAGCCAATTCACCCCTCCACTTT.

This clone has just one count. V usage is TRBV4-1 and J usage is TRBJ1-5; 10 bases map to TRBD1. Germline CDR1 reads MGHRA; CDR2 reads YSYEKL. After removal of 4 bases from V and 1 base from J, the junction contained 16 bases not matched to a gene. The CDR3 runs to 20 residues. Written as DNA, the CDR3 is TGCGCCAGCAGCCCCCGGACAGGGGGAACGAAAATAACGAGCAATCAGCCCCAGCATTTT. It encodes CASSPRTGGTKITSNQPQHF.